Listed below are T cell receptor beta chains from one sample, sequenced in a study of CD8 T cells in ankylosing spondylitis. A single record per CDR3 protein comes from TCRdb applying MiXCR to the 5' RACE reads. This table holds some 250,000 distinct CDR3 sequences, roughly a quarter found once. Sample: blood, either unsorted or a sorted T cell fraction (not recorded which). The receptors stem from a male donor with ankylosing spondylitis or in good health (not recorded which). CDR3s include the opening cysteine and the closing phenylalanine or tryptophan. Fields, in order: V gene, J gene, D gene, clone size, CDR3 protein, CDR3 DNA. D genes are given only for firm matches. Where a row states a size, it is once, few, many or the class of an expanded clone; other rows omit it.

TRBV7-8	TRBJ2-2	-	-	CASSLPATGELFF	TGTGCCAGCAGCTTACCCGCTACAGGGGAGCTGTTTTTT
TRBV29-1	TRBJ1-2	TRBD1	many	CSVEDTGGGYTF	TGCAGCGTTGAAGATACAGGGGGCGGCTACACCTTC
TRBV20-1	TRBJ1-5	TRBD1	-	CSATTGGRNQPQHF	TGCAGTGCGACTACAGGGGGCCGGAATCAGCCCCAGCATTTT
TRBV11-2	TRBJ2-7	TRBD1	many	CASVRGNPTGGTYEQYF	TGTGCCAGCGTAAGGGGAAACCCGACAGGGGGGACCTACGAGCAGTACTTC
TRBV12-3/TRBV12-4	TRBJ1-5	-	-	CASSFSLYQPQHF	TGTGCCAGCAGTTTCTCCCTATATCAGCCCCAGCATTTT
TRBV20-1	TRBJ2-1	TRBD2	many	CSARVRWTQRGYNEQFF	TGCAGTGCTAGAGTAAGGTGGACCCAGCGGGGGTACAATGAGCAGTTCTTC
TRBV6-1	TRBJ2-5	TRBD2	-	CASSEALSSGGAETQYF	TGTGCCAGCAGTGAAGCGCTTTCTAGCGGGGGTGCCGAGACCCAGTACTTC
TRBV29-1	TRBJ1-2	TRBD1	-	CSVTQGARNYGYTF	TGCAGCGTTACACAGGGGGCGCGTAACTATGGCTACACCTTC
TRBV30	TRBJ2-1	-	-	CAWDRSSYNEQFF	TGTGCCTGGGACCGGAGCTCCTACAATGAGCAGTTCTTC
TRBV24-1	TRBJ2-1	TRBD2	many	CATGSDAGDNEQFF	TGTGCCACCGGGAGCGATGCGGGGGACAATGAGCAGTTCTTC
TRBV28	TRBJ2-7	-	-	CASISTGVEQYF	TGTGCCAGCATCTCCACTGGGGTGGAGCAGTACTTC
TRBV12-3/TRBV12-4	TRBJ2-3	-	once	CASSFGATQDTQYF	TGTGCCAGCAGTTTTGGAGCCACACAGGATACGCAGTATTTT
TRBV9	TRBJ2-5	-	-	CASSREQETQYF	TGTGCCAGCTCTCGGGAGCAAGAGACCCAGTACTTC
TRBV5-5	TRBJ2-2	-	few	CASSFVETGELFF	TGTGCCAGCAGCTTTGTTGAGACCGGGGAGCTGTTTTTT
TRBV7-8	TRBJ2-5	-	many	CASSRATKETQYF	TGTGCCAGCAGCCGTGCGACTAAAGAGACCCAGTACTTC
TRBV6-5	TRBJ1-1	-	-	CASSYSGRAEAFF	TGTGCCAGCAGTTACTCTGGCAGAGCTGAAGCTTTCTTT
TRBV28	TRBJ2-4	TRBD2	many	CASSLTTSGGVNIQYF	TGTGCCAGCAGTTTAACGACTAGCGGGGGAGTGAACATTCAGTACTTC
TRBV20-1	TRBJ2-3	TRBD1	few	CSAGLGQGFTDTQYF	TGCAGTGCTGGATTGGGACAGGGATTCACAGATACGCAGTATTTT